The following is a TCR beta chain sequence with its context. Per germline, CDR1 SQVTM and CDR2 ANQGSEA. The CDR3 sequence is 18 residues long. These data originate in a study of cytomegalovirus exposure and HLA in healthy donors. This PCR relied on a set of 60 Vbeta primers and 13 Jbeta primers. Assay: immunoSEQ multiplex PCR; the TCRdb copy retains only in-frame clones and omits some. Here the sample spans around 210,000 clones, about 85% being singletons. The sequence was collected from a male donor in good health and CMV-seropositive. The chain carries TRBV29-1 and TRBJ2-5; 7 bases match TRBD1. The last part of the DNA fits TRBJ2-7 better; the J call may be wrong. Sequencing was carried out using PBMCs. The CDR3 nucleotides read TGCAGCGTTGAAATATCTAAGGGGGCGATAAGCCGGGCCTACGAGCAGTACTTC. It translates to CSVEISKGAISRAYEQYF.